The 5 T cell receptor beta chains below all came from one sample that was sequenced in a study of OX40 agonist ivuxolimab in advanced cancers. Profiling relied on immunoSEQ multiplex PCR, and the TCRdb table lists in-frame clones only, not all of them. Of under 85,000 clones in the sample, 70% to 90% were seen once. The sample here was CD4+ or CD8+ T cells sorted from blood, taken in a trial of the OX40 agonist ivuxolimab. These receptors were obtained from an adult with an advanced solid tumor such as melanoma, head and neck, liver or kidney cancer.

This rearrangement joins TRBV19 to TRBJ2-3, with 15 bases aligning to TRBD2. Trimming cost V 5 bases and J 0 bases; bases outside gene matches: 3. CDR1 is LNHDA, CDR2 SQIVND, per germline (reference sequence). This CDR3 has 17 amino acids. CDR3: CASSGLAGGSSTDTQYF. The CDR3 DNA reads TGTGCCAGTAGTGGACTAGCGGGGGGGTCGAGCACAGATACGCAGTATTTT. Full variable domain (remainder filled in from reference TRBV19 and TRBJ2-3): DGGITQSPKYLFRKEGQNVTLSCEQNLNHDAMYWYRQDPGQGLRLIYYSQIVNDFQKGDIAEGYSVSREKKESFPLTVTSAQKNPTAFYLCASSGLAGGSSTDTQYFGPGTRLTVL.

The chain links TRBV6-5 to TRBJ2-7; D is tentatively TRBD1 or TRBD2 (5 bases each). This CDR3 is built from 14 residues. CDR1 is MNHEY, CDR2 SVGAGI, per germline. With 4 bases removed from V and 4 bases from J, the gap between germline ends came to 14 bases. The CDR3 loop is CASSSRDGTYEQYF. CDR3 DNA sequence: TGTGCCAGCAGTTCCCGGGACGGGACGTACGAGCAGTACTTC.

The J gene is TRBJ2-2, the V gene TRBV18; D is possibly TRBD1 (5 bases). Germline V gene sequence: CDR1 KGHSH, CDR2 LQKENI. Trimming removed 0 bases at V and 5 bases at J, with 13 bases between. The CDR3 totals 16 residues. Here the CDR3 reads CASSPPGREQTGELFF. CDR3 nucleotides: TGTGCCAGCTCACCACCGGGCAGGGAACAGACCGGGGAGCTGTTTTTT.

The chain carries TRBV7-2 and TRBJ1-2, with 7 bases fitting TRBD1. Germline V gene sequence: CDR1 SGHTA, CDR2 FQGNSA. V lost 7 bases to trimming and J lost 3 bases; unmatched junction nucleotides: 5. The CDR3 has 13 amino acids. The CDR3 spells CASTDRAYYGYTF. CDR3 DNA: TGTGCCAGCACTGACAGGGCATACTATGGCTACACCTTC.

The chain has TRBV25-1 and TRBJ1-4; tentative D call: TRBD1 (5 bases). Looked up from germline, CDR1 is MGHDK and CDR2 is SYGVNS. V was shortened by 7 bases and J by 5 bases, with 14 bases between the two germline ends. CDR3 length: 14 residues. The CDR3 coding sequence is TGTGCCAGCAAAATCCGGGACTCGAATGAAAAACTGTTTTTT. Translated: CASKIRDSNEKLFF.